This T cell receptor beta chain is drawn from a study of T cell repertoires in cytomegalovirus infection. Study context: CMV infection and matching HLA type were both indicated by public TCR beta signatures. Whole-study results and caveats: Carriers of CMV and the relevant HLA type were discriminated by public TCR beta frequency. Clonotypes of TCR beta that were HLA-C-restricted and CMV-specific dominated the ex vivo response.

Between the trimmed V and J ends, which lost 5 bases and 4 bases, there was a span of 14 bases. The CDR3 spans 14 residues. The germline CDR1 and CDR2 sequences are SGHTA and FQGNSA. This clonotype occurred many times. The antigen is undetermined. Via MiXCR, TCRdb re-called the reads, giving one row per CDR3 protein. The data show roughly 200,000 distinct CDR3 sequences, with 8% to 10% seen just once and approximately 4.2% held by the top ten. The chain has TRBV7-2 and TRBJ1-2; D may be TRBD1 (6 bases). Sequencing was carried out using PBMCs. This TCR derives from a human donor in good health (CMV status not recorded). Some clones in this sample may be carry-over from other donors' samples. CDR3 in amino acids: CASSPSSGAYGYTF. CDR3 DNA sequence: TGTGCCAGCAGCCCATCTTCGGGGGCCTATGGCTACACCTTC.